These T cell receptor beta chains were read from a single sample in a study of blood T cells in healthy people across ages. TCRdb redid the calling of the 5' RACE reads with MiXCR, one entry per CDR3 protein. The sample has roughly 800,000 distinct CDR3 sequences; 58% are singletons. The sequencing sample was made of blood. These receptors were collected from a man aged 25 to 40 in good health. CDR3s include the opening cysteine and the closing phenylalanine or tryptophan. Fields, in order: clone size, D gene, V gene, J gene, CDR3 DNA, CDR3 protein. A D gene is named only where the DNA matches it firmly. A row's size may be missing; if present it is once, few, many or a size class.

NA,NA,TRBV20-1,TRBJ2-6,TGCAGTGCTAGAGATCGTAGGACCTCTGGGGCCAACGTCCTGACTTTC,CSARDRRTSGANVLTF
few,NA,TRBV29-1,TRBJ2-7,TGCAGCGTTGCCACAGCAACCGCGATTTACGAGCAGTACTTC,CSVATATAIYEQYF
few,NA,TRBV5-1,TRBJ2-1,TGCGCCAGCAGCTCTGACAGGACCTACAATGAGCAGTTCTTC,CASSSDRTYNEQFF
NA,NA,TRBV7-2,TRBJ1-5,TGTGCCAGCAGCTTTTATAGTCAGGGCAATCAGCCCCAGCATTTT,CASSFYSQGNQPQHF
NA,TRBD2,TRBV12-3/TRBV12-4,TRBJ2-4,TGTGCCAGCAGTTTGGGACTAGCGGGAGGGCCCTATGAGCAGTACTTC,CASSLGLAGGPYEQYF
NA,TRBD2,TRBV7-2,TRBJ2-3,TGTGCCAGCGGGGGGAGGGCAGATACGCAGTATTTT,CASGGRADTQYF
NA,NA,TRBV10-3,TRBJ1-1,TGTGCCGCGGGAGACACTGAAGCTTTCTTT,CAAGDTEAFF
few,TRBD2,TRBV2,TRBJ2-3,TGTGCCAGCAGTGACGGGACTAGCGCCGGCACAGATACGCAGTATTTT,CASSDGTSAGTDTQYF
NA,TRBD1,TRBV20-1,TRBJ2-5,TGCAGTGCTCCGGGCGGCGGATGGGGACAGGAGACCCAGTACTTC,CSAPGGGWGQETQYF
NA,TRBD2,TRBV9,TRBJ2-4,TGTGCCAGCAGCCCGCTATTAGCGGGAGCGTCGAACATTCAGTACTTC,CASSPLLAGASNIQYF
NA,TRBD2,TRBV7-8,TRBJ2-7,TGTGCCAGCAGCCACCGACCAGCGGGACTGCGAACCTACGAGCAGTACTTC,CASSHRPAGLRTYEQYF
NA,TRBD2,TRBV27,TRBJ2-2,TGTGCCAGCAGTCCTAGCGGGGGGGCAAGCGGGGAGCTGTTTTTT,CASSPSGGASGELFF
NA,NA,TRBV29-1,TRBJ1-2,TGCAGCGTTGAACCAGGGGATGTAATCTATGGCTACACCTTC,CSVEPGDVIYGYTF
few,NA,TRBV29-1,TRBJ1-2,TGCAGCGTTGAGGTCGTCGGTCGCTATGGCTACACCTTC,CSVEVVGRYGYTF
NA,NA,TRBV29-1,TRBJ2-7,TGCAGCGTTGAAAAGGGGGATAGCTACGAGCAGTACTTC,CSVEKGDSYEQYF
NA,NA,TRBV4-2,TRBJ1-2,TGTGCCAGCAGCCAAGTCGGCGCACAGGCCTATGTCGACTACACCTTC,CASSQVGAQAYVDYTF
NA,NA,TRBV9,TRBJ2-1,TGTGCCAGCAGCATAGAGCGAGAGCAGTTCTTC,CASSIEREQFF
NA,NA,TRBV11-2,TRBJ2-7,TGTGCCAGCAGCTACTCAGGGTTGCCTTTCTACGAGCAGTACTTC,CASSYSGLPFYEQYF
once,TRBD1,TRBV7-2,TRBJ1-2,TGTGCCAGCAGCTTAGTGGCAGGGGGTGATGGCCACACCTTC,CASSLVAGGDGHTF
few,TRBD2,TRBV20-1,TRBJ2-3,TGCAGTGCTCTCCGTACTAGCGGGATCTCAGATACGCAGTATTTT,CSALRTSGISDTQYF
few,NA,TRBV20-1,TRBJ2-3,TGCAGTGCGCAATACACAGATACGCAGTATTTT,CSAQYTDTQYF
NA,NA,TRBV12-3/TRBV12-4,TRBJ1-5,TGTGCCAGCGCCTGGACGGCCAATCAGCCCCAGCATTTT,CASAWTANQPQHF
NA,TRBD2,TRBV4-3,TRBJ2-3,TGCGCCAGCAGCCGAGAATATACTAGCGGGAGGAGTTCGCAGTATTTT,CASSREYTSGRSSQYF
few,NA,TRBV5-6,TRBJ1-1,TGTGCCAGCAGCTTGGGATCGGGGAACACTGAAGCTTTCTTT,CASSLGSGNTEAFF
NA,TRBD1,TRBV7-9,TRBJ2-5,TGTGCCAGCAGCGACCGTCCTCGGACAGGGGGCGGAGAGACCCAGTACTTC,CASSDRPRTGGGETQYF
NA,TRBD1,TRBV2,TRBJ1-2,TGTGCCAGCAATGAGGGGGCGAGGGACTATGGCTACACCTTC,CASNEGARDYGYTF
few,NA,TRBV29-1,TRBJ2-1,TGCAGCGTTGAAGGGAGGAGCGGGCAGTTCTTC,CSVEGRSGQFF
few,TRBD1,TRBV20-1,TRBJ1-2,TGCAGTCCTCAGTCACAGGGGGATGAGGGCTACACCTTC,CSPQSQGDEGYTF
NA,NA,TRBV18,TRBJ2-1,TGTGCCAGCTCACCACACTTTGAGCAGTTCTTC,CASSPHFEQFF
NA,NA,TRBV7-2,TRBJ2-5,TGTGCCAGCAGCCCACGCTCTGGTAGCAGACCGAGGAGGGAGACCCAGTACTTC,CASSPRSGSRPRRETQYF
NA,TRBD2,TRBV27,TRBJ2-3,TGTGCCAGCAGCTTTTATAGCGGGAGGTCTGTAGATACGCAGTATTTT,CASSFYSGRSVDTQYF
NA,TRBD2,TRBV10-3,TRBJ2-1,TGTGCCATCAGTGACAGCGGGGGGTCCTACAATGAGCAGTTCTTC,CAISDSGGSYNEQFF
NA,NA,TRBV29-1,TRBJ2-5,TGCAGCGTTGAAACTCATTCTCAAGAGACCCAGTACTTC,CSVETHSQETQYF
few,NA,TRBV24-1,TRBJ2-1,TGTGCCACCCAAGCGGTGATCAGGGGTGAGCAGTTCTTC,CATQAVIRGEQFF